This TCR beta chain was sequenced for a study of liver allograft versus peripheral blood T cells. For the study at large: Hepatic allograft T cell receptor repertoires were evaluated relative to those present in recipients' peripheral blood.

Germline CDR1 and CDR2: SGHKS and YYEKEE (reference sequence). The CDR3 runs 13 residues. Trimming stripped 5 bases from V and 3 bases from J, with 11 bases between. By share, this clonotype counts as medium-sized. TCRdb independently ran MiXCR on the reads; one entry per CDR3 protein. Of around 10,000 distinct CDR3 sequences listed, approximately 20% were seen once; the top ten hold approximately 1.5%. The rearrangement links TRBV5-5 to TRBJ1-1; possible D gene TRBD1, 6 bases. The TCR originated in a human patient who had a liver transplant. Some T cells may be graft donor cells. Here the CDR3 reads CASSSQGDTEAFF. The CDR3 DNA reads as TGTGCCAGCAGTTCACAGGGAGACACTGAAGCTTTCTTT.